Below, one T cell receptor beta chain is given with its context. The sample belongs to a study of blood T cells in healthy people across ages. On the study more broadly: Researchers report that template switching captured about one barcoded beta molecule per two T cells.

A sample-barcoded 5' primer and a J-beta primer mix were used in a second PCR of roughly 6 to 12 cycles. Every cDNA molecule bore a tag from a template-switch adaptor containing 12 random nucleotides. TCRdb ran MiXCR on the 5' RACE reads and lists one entry per CDR3 protein. Among about 780,000 distinct CDR3 sequences, approximately 24% were seen once, and the ten largest hold about 3%. These records were also assigned to another study, of T cells of mothers and their children. As that study records: A few healthy Caucasian mothers, along with their six children, served as the donors.

The TCR was taken from a boy under 18 in good health. Sequencing used blood.

This chain's CDR3 is CASSLRPSSYEQYF. Here the CDR3 DNA reads TGTGCCAGCAGCTTACGGCCCAGCTCCTACGAGCAGTACTTC. This chain connects TRBV7-3 to TRBJ2-7; unclear D gene. Trimming took 2 bases from V and 0 from J, leaving 8 bases between them. Per the germline V gene, CDR1 is SGHTA and CDR2 is FQGTGA. The CDR3 sequence is 14 residues long.